These 20 T cell receptor beta chains were sequenced from one sample in a study of molecular identifiers for immune sequencing clone quantification. TCRdb analysed the PCR reads with MiXCR anew, one entry per CDR3 protein. This table has approximately 500,000 distinct CDR3 sequences, about a fifth appearing once. The material sequenced was naive CD8+ T cells from blood, with Jurkat cell RNA spiked in. The subset is: FACS-sorted CD8+CD4-CCR7+CD45RA+ naive T cells. The receptor set was obtained from a human donor in good health. Some libraries in this study had Jurkat cell RNA spiked in.

This clonotype has ten or more counts. The chain links TRBV28 to TRBJ2-7; no definite D call. This CDR3 comprises 15 residues. Germline CDR1 reads MDHEN; CDR2 reads SYDVKM. V was shortened by 1 base and J by 1 base, with 11 bases between the two germline ends. CDR3 sequence: CASSLLGLGSYEQYF. DNA for the CDR3: TGTGCCAGCAGTTTATTGGGTCTGGGGTCCTACGAGCAGTACTTC. The entire variable domain, with the rest obtained from reference TRBV28 and TRBJ2-7, is as follows: DVKVTQSSRYLVKRTGEKVFLECVQDMDHENMFWYRQDPGLGLRLIYFSYDVKMKEKGDIPEGYSVSREKKERFSLILESASTNQTSMYLCASSLLGLGSYEQYFGPGTRLTVT.

With regard to this clonotype: This may come from a read error, since a much larger clone is one base off. The chain carries TRBV5-5 and TRBJ2-3; 8 bases are shared with TRBD2. Germline-derived CDR1 and CDR2 are SGHKS and YYEKEE (reference sequence). The CDR3 runs 15 residues. The CDR3 region has the DNA TGTGCCAGCAGAAAAACTAGCGGAAGCACAGATACGCGGTATTTT. Protein sequence: CASRKTSGSTDTRYF.

This chain joins TRBV6-5 and TRBJ1-6, with D possibly TRBD1 on 5 matching bases. This CDR3 comprises 15 residues. The V end was cut by 2 bases, the J end by 8 bases, with 13 bases between. The germline CDR1 and CDR2 sequences are MNHEY and SVGAGI. The CDR3 DNA follows: TGTGCCAGCAGTTACGGGGGTGGTGGGTATTCACCCCTCCACTTT. Residues: CASSYGGGGYSPLHF.

The chain recombines TRBV19 with TRBJ2-7; D is perhaps TRBD1 (6 bases). V was shortened by 3 bases and J by 7 bases, with 16 bases between the two germline ends. The CDR3 is 14 residues long. Looked up from germline, CDR1 is LNHDA and CDR2 is SQIVND (reference sequence). The chain's CDR3 is CASSMGAETGEQYF. The CDR3 DNA follows: TGTGCCAGTAGTATGGGGGCAGAGACGGGAGAGCAGTACTTC. The full variable domain, its missing parts supplied by reference TRBV19 and TRBJ2-7, is DGGITQSPKYLFRKEGQNVTLSCEQNLNHDAMYWYRQDPGQGLRLIYYSQIVNDFQKGDIAEGYSVSREKKESFPLTVTSAQKNPTAFYLCASSMGAETGEQYFGPGTRLTVT.

This clonotype was observed many times. As DNA, the CDR3 is TGTGCCAGCAGCTTAGTAGGGGTTGAGCAGTACTTC. As protein: CASSLVGVEQYF. The chain employs TRBV13 and TRBJ2-7; tentative D call: TRBD1 (5 bases). The germline V gene has CDR1 PRHDT and CDR2 FYEKMQ (reference sequence). This CDR3 is 12 amino acids long. Trimming cost V 1 base and J 7 bases, with 8 bases left between them.

This clonotype was seen repeatedly, ten times or more. This sequence joins TRBV6-1 and TRBJ2-3, with 11 bases matching TRBD1. This CDR3 has 14 residues. J lost 3 bases, V lost 8 bases, and 4 bases had no gene match. The germline V gene has CDR1 MNHNS and CDR2 SASEGT. DNA for the CDR3: TGTGCCAGCTGGGACAGGGGGAGTACAGATACGCAGTATTTT. Translating gives CASWDRGSTDTQYF.

CDR3 sequence reads: CASSLGTLYGGGPQETQYF. The CDR3 DNA is TGTGCCAGCAGCTTGGGGACCCTTTACGGCGGGGGACCCCAAGAGACCCAGTACTTC. This chain uses TRBV7-2 with TRBJ2-5, with 7 bases fitting TRBD2. The CDR3 is 19 amino acids. With 3 bases clipped from V and 1 base from J, the junction kept 17 bases outside the gene matches. Germline V CDR1 and CDR2: SGHTA, FQGNSA. Full variable domain (rest looked up from reference TRBV7-2 and TRBJ2-5): GAGVSQSPSNKVTEKGKDVELRCDPISGHTALYWYRQSLGQGLEFLIYFQGNSAPDKSGLPSDRFSAERTGGSVSTLTIQRTQQEDSAVYLCASSLGTLYGGGPQETQYFGPGTRLLVL.

A remark on this clonotype: This may be a read error: a much more frequent sequence differs by one nucleotide. This sequence joins TRBV9 and TRBJ2-3; D remains ambiguous. The germline V gene encodes CDR1 SGDLS and CDR2 YYNGEE. This CDR3 has 15 amino acids. The CDR3 nucleotides are TGTGCCAGCAGCGTAGCTCGGATTAGCACAGATACGCTGTATTTT. Translated, it gives CASSVARISTDTLYF.

At least ten counts were recorded for this clonotype. The genes are TRBV5-1 and TRBJ2-3, with D possibly TRBD2 on 6 matching bases. Deletions cut 1 base from V and 0 bases from J, with 24 bases between. This CDR3 is 20 amino acids long. Per germline, CDR1 SGHRS and CDR2 YFSETQ. CDR3 region: CASSLTWAVTGETSTDTQYF. The CDR3 region has the DNA TGCGCCAGCAGCTTGACCTGGGCGGTAACGGGGGAGACTAGCACAGATACGCAGTATTTT. Full variable domain (rest looked up from reference TRBV5-1 and TRBJ2-3): KAGVTQTPRYLIKTRGQQVTLSCSPISGHRSVSWYQQTPGQGLQFLFEYFSETQRNKGNFPGRFSGRQFSNSRSEMNVSTLELGDSALYLCASSLTWAVTGETSTDTQYFGPGTRLTVL.

This chain links TRBV30 with TRBJ2-3, with TRBD1 matching 9 bases. J lost 2 bases, V lost 7 bases, and 10 bases had no gene match. The CDR3 spans 15 residues. CDR1 and CDR2 (germline): GTSNPN, SVGIG (reference sequence). The CDR3: CASDRDRALTDTQYF. In DNA, the CDR3 is TGTGCCTCCGACCGGGACAGGGCCCTCACAGATACGCAGTATTTT.

This clonotype appeared many times. The rearrangement joins TRBV6-2 or TRBV6-3 to TRBJ2-4; 8 positions agree with TRBD1. This CDR3 has 13 amino acids. J lost 12 bases, V lost 3 bases, and 7 bases had no gene match. Germline loops: CDR1 MNHEY, CDR2 SVGEGT. CDR3 region: CASSYSDRGDQYF. The CDR3 DNA reads as TGTGCCAGCAGTTATTCCGACAGGGGCGATCAGTACTTC.

Ten or more counts support this clonotype. The rearrangement links TRBV11-2 to TRBJ2-7; D uncertain. Germline lookup yields CDR1 SGHAT and CDR2 FQNNGV. This CDR3 comprises 17 residues. Trimming pared 1 base from V and 0 bases from J, leaving 16 bases between. Here the CDR3 reads CASSLVPMSRSSYEQYF. The CDR3 DNA sequence: TGTGCCAGCAGCTTAGTCCCGATGAGCCGGAGCTCCTACGAGCAGTACTTC.

This clonotype has ten or more counts. The chain is built from TRBV5-5 and TRBJ2-5; 14 bases line up with TRBD2. Germline V gene data show CDR1 as SGHKS and CDR2 as YYEKEE (reference sequence). The CDR3 is 17 amino acids. V was clipped by 4 bases and J by 2 bases; unmatched bases: 7. CDR3 nucleotide sequence: TGTGCCAGCAGCCCGGGACTAGCGGGAGTTTCTCAAGAGACCCAGTACTTC. Encoded protein: CASSPGLAGVSQETQYF.

This clonotype was picked up many times. The chain is built from TRBV7-9 and TRBJ1-1; the match to TRBD1 covers 8 bases. Germline CDR1 SEHNR, CDR2 FQNEAQ (reference sequence). V was clipped by 5 bases and J by 0 bases; unmatched bases: 5. CDR3 length: 15 amino acids. In DNA form, the CDR3 reads TGTGCCAGCAGCCCTGACAGGGGCATGAACACTGAAGCTTTCTTT. Encoded protein: CASSPDRGMNTEAFF.

This clonotype was found many times. The J gene is TRBJ2-3, the V gene TRBV28, with 9 bases matching TRBD2. The V segment lost 4 bases and the J segment 0 bases; nucleotides outside the gene matches: 2. Germline lookup yields CDR1 MDHEN and CDR2 SYDVKM. The CDR3 length is 15 residues. The CDR3 coding sequence is TGTGCCAGCAGTTGGACTAGCGCCAGCACAGATACGCAGTATTTT. This translates into CASSWTSASTDTQYF.

V is TRBV6-5 and J is TRBJ1-2, with D maybe TRBD1 (6 bases). The CDR3 sequence is 14 residues long. CDR1 MNHEY and CDR2 SVGAGI come from the germline V gene. V was trimmed by 0 bases and J by 6 bases, leaving 11 bases between them. Here the CDR3 reads CASSYSGQRDGYTF. The CDR3 DNA is TGTGCCAGCAGTTACTCCGGACAGAGGGATGGCTACACCTTC.

Of note for this clonotype: Given a much more abundant clone one base away, this may be a read error. V gene TRBV9 combines with J gene TRBJ2-3; no clear D gene. From germline, CDR1 is SGDLS and CDR2 YYNGEE. There are 19 residues in the CDR3. The V gene lost 0 bases and the J gene lost 1 base, with 21 bases spanning the gap. The CDR3, as DNA: TGTGCCAGCAGCGTAGCGTCCCTTTTCGGAGATTGTGGCACAGATACGCAGTATTTT. Translating it yields CASSVASLFGDCGTDTQYF. Drawing the rest from reference TRBV9 and TRBJ2-3, the complete variable domain is DSGVTQTPKHLITATGQRVTLRCSPRSGDLSVYWYQQSLDQGLQFLIQYYNGEERAKGNILERFSAQQFPDLHSELNLSSLELGDSALYFCASSVASLFGDCGTDTQYFGPGTRLTVL.

This clonotype was detected ten times or more. The chain employs TRBV9 and TRBJ2-3; TRBD2 matches 8 bases. Germline trimming cut 3 bases from V and 4 bases from J; bases unmatched to any gene: 1. The V gene's germline CDR1 is SGDLS and CDR2 YYNGEE. This CDR3 contains 13 residues. The CDR3: CASSGREADTQYF. The DNA of the CDR3 is TGTGCCAGCAGCGGGCGGGAGGCAGATACGCAGTATTTT. The entire variable domain, with the rest obtained from reference TRBV9 and TRBJ2-3, is as follows: DSGVTQTPKHLITATGQRVTLRCSPRSGDLSVYWYQQSLDQGLQFLIQYYNGEERAKGNILERFSAQQFPDLHSELNLSSLELGDSALYFCASSGREADTQYFGPGTRLTVL.

This clonotype was recorded many times. This chain joins TRBV2 and TRBJ2-3; 9 positions agree with TRBD2. Per the germline V gene, CDR1 is SNHLY and CDR2 is FYNNEI. The CDR3 runs to 17 residues. V was clipped by 2 bases and J by 2 bases; unmatched bases: 8. The CDR3 loop is CASSERETSGPTDTQYF. The CDR3 coding sequence is TGTGCCAGCAGTGAAAGGGAGACTAGCGGCCCCACAGATACGCAGTATTTT.

This clonotype has more than one count but fewer than ten. The genes are TRBV20-1 and TRBJ2-2; 11 nucleotides agree with TRBD2. Per germline, CDR1 DFQATT and CDR2 SNEGSKA (reference sequence). The CDR3 has 16 residues. The junction had 3 bases not matched to a gene; V was cut back by 3 bases and J by 0 bases. The CDR3 DNA reads as TGCAGTGCTAGGTCGACTAGCGGGGCGAACACCGGGGAGCTGTTTTTT. Translated, it gives CSARSTSGANTGELFF.